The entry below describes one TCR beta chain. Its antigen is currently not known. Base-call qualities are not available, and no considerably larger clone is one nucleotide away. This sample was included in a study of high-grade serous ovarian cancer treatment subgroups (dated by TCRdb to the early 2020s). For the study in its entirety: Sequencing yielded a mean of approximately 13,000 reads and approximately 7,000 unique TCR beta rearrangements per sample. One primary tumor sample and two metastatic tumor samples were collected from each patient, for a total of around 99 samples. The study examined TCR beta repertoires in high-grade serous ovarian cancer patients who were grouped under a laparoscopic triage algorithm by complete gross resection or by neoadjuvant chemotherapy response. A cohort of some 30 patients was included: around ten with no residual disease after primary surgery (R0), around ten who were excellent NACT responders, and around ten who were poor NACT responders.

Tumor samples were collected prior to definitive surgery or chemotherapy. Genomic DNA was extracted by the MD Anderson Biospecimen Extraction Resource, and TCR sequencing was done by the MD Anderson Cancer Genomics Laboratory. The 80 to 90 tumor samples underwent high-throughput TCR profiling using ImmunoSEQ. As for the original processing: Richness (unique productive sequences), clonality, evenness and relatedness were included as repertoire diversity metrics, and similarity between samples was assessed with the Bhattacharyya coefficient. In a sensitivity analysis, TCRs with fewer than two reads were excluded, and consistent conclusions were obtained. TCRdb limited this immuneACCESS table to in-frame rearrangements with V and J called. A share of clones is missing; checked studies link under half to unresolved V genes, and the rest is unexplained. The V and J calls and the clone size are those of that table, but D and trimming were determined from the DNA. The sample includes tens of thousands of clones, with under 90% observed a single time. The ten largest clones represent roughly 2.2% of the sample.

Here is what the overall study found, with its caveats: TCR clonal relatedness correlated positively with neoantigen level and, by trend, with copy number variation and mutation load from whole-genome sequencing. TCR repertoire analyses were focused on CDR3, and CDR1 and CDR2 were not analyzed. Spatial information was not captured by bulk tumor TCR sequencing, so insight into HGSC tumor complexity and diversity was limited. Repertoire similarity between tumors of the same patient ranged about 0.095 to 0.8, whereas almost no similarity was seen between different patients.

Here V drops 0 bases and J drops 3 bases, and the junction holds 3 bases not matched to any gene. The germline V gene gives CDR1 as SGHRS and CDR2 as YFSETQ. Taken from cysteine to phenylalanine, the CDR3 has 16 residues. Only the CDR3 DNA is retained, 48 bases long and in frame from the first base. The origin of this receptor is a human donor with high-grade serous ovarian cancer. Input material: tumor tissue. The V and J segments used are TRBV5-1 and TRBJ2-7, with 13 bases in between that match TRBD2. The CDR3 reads CASSLEGLAGLYEQYF. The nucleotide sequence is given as TGCGCCAGCAGCTTGGAGGGACTAGCGGGGCTCTACGAGCAGTACTTC.